This record looks at one T cell receptor beta chain sequence and its context. The read terminates 3 residues ahead of where the CDR3 ends, so the germline J gene completes it. The sample comes from a study of T cells in women clearing cervical HPV infection. The CDR3 has 13 residues. The V segment lost 8 bases and the J segment 2 bases; nucleotides outside the gene matches: 6. Germline lookup yields CDR1 WSHSY and CDR2 SAAADI. Clones were sequenced by immunoSEQ multiplex PCR, and TCRdb holds only the in-frame ones, with some missing. This repertoire includes roughly 30,000 clones. This chain connects TRBV10-2 to TRBJ2-7; TRBD1 aligns across 7 bases. The material sequenced was blood buffy coat. This clonotype was obtained from a woman aged 18-69 years with a cervical HPV16 infection that either progressed to CIN3+ or cleared (not recorded which). CDR3 bases read: TGCGCCAGCTCCCTACAGGGGACCTACGAG. Translating it yields CASSLQGTYE. The CDR3 in its entirety is CASSLQGTYEQYF.